This TCR beta chain was recorded in a study of blood T cell repertoires in COVID-19. Study overall: Collection of acute and convalescent COVID-19 samples took place in the United States, Italy and Spain.

The germline V gene encodes CDR1 SQVTM and CDR2 ANQGSEA. The CDR3 is made up of 11 amino acids. V lost 7 bases and J 0 bases, leaving 6 bases between the germline ends. Here immunoSEQ multiplex PCR was the method, and the copy in TCRdb shows in-frame clones only, minus some. The sample lists more than 80,000 clones, approximately 83% occurring once. This clonotype was obtained from a woman aged 80 or older with active or convalescent COVID-19. This chain connects TRBV29-1 to TRBJ2-5, with D unclear. The sample consisted of peripheral blood. The CDR3 region is CSGQNQETQYF. The CDR3 nucleotides are TGCAGCGGGCAGAACCAAGAGACCCAGTACTTC.